This passage covers 8 T cell receptor beta chains from one sample sequenced in a study of Ad26.COV2.S vaccination and SARS-CoV-2 variants. The treatment denotes: 19 received Ad26.COV2.S at low or high dose, single or two shots; a few received placebo; per-sample allocation not given. Sampling was performed 63 days after the first vaccine or placebo injection. Sequenced by immunoSEQ multiplex PCR; TCRdb stores in-frame clones only, minus some. The data contain 440,000 or so clones, about nine tenths of them singletons. This specimen was peripheral blood, taken in a trial of Ad26.COV2.S vaccine versus placebo. The source of these receptors is a person aged 18-60 years who received the Ad26.COV2.S COVID-19 vaccine or a placebo.

The chain carries TRBV30 and TRBJ1-2; D may be TRBD1 (6 bases). The ends were cut back, 0 bases at V and 4 bases at J, with 12 bases in the middle. CDR1 is GTSNPN and CDR2 is SVGIG in the germline V gene (reference sequence). The CDR3 has 14 residues. In DNA form, the CDR3 reads TGTGCCTGGAGTGTCATAGGGGGAAGCTATGGCTACACCTTC. As protein: CAWSVIGGSYGYTF.

Only one count was recorded for this clone. V usage is TRBV28 and J usage is TRBJ1-5, with D unresolved. Deletions cut 7 bases from V and 4 bases from J, with 17 bases between. CDR1 MDHEN and CDR2 SYDVKM come from the germline V gene. The CDR3 has 15 residues. This CDR3 reads CASTASRHPNQPQHF. The CDR3 region has the DNA TGTGCCAGCACAGCGTCCCGACACCCAAATCAGCCCCAGCATTTT. Full variable domain (rest looked up from reference TRBV28 and TRBJ1-5): DVKVTQSSRYLVKRTGEKVFLECVQDMDHENMFWYRQDPGLGLRLIYFSYDVKMKEKGDIPEGYSVSREKKERFSLILESASTNQTSMYLCASTASRHPNQPQHFGDGTRLSIL.

This clone was picked up one time. Here the CDR3 reads CAWTTDSRGNTIYF. The CDR3 bases are TGTGCCTGGACCACGGACAGTCGTGGAAACACCATATATTTT. The chain combines TRBV30 with TRBJ1-3; the D gene is possibly TRBD1 (6 bases). The CDR3 covers 14 residues. V lost 4 bases and J lost 3, with 13 bases in between. The germline V gene has CDR1 GTSNPN and CDR2 SVGIG (reference sequence).

The chain recombines TRBV6-5 with TRBJ1-6, with TRBD1 matching over 12 bases. The CDR3 has 15 amino acids. V lost 6 bases to trimming and J lost 5 bases; unmatched junction nucleotides: 2. CDR1 and CDR2 from the germline V gene are MNHEY and SVGAGI. The CDR3 sequence is CASRRDRGHNSPLHF. CDR3 nucleotides: TGTGCCAGCAGACGGGACAGGGGGCATAATTCACCCCTCCACTTT.

The J gene is TRBJ2-2, the V gene TRBV7-6, with 7 nucleotides matching TRBD1. Germline lookup yields CDR1 SGHVS and CDR2 FNYEAQ. The trim removed 6 bases at V and 0 bases at J, leaving 1 base unmatched. The CDR3 contains 14 residues. The CDR3 protein is CASRGQPNTGELFF. The DNA for the CDR3 is TGTGCCAGCAGGGGACAGCCGAACACCGGGGAGCTGTTTTTT.

V gene TRBV15 combines with J gene TRBJ1-5, with D possibly being TRBD1 (5 bases). V lost 8 bases and J lost 3, with 11 bases in between. The germline V gene encodes CDR1 LNHNV and CDR2 YYDKDF (reference sequence). The CDR3 is 13 residues long. Written as DNA, the CDR3 is TGTGCCACCTCAGGGCAGATCAATCAGCCCCAGCATTTT. This encodes CATSGQINQPQHF.

The gene calls are TRBV7-8 and TRBJ1-5; 10 bases align to TRBD1. Germline values: CDR1 SGHVS, CDR2 FQNEAQ. The CDR3 extends over 20 amino acids. With 2 bases clipped from V and 7 bases from J, the junction kept 20 bases outside the gene matches. The CDR3 DNA follows: TGTGCCAGCAGCTTACTTGGGTGGGGATCCGGGACAGGGGTAGGCCAGCCCCAGCATTTT. Protein sequence: CASSLLGWGSGTGVGQPQHF.

CDR3 amino acids: CSVAKRASGGSQETQYF. Here the CDR3 DNA reads TGCAGCGTTGCCAAGCGGGCTAGCGGGGGTTCCCAAGAGACCCAGTACTTC. The chain has TRBV29-1 and TRBJ2-5; 10 bases map to TRBD2. The CDR3 contains 17 residues. After removal of 4 bases from V and 1 base from J, the junction contained 12 bases not matched to a gene. Germline CDR1 reads SQVTM; CDR2 reads ANQGSEA.